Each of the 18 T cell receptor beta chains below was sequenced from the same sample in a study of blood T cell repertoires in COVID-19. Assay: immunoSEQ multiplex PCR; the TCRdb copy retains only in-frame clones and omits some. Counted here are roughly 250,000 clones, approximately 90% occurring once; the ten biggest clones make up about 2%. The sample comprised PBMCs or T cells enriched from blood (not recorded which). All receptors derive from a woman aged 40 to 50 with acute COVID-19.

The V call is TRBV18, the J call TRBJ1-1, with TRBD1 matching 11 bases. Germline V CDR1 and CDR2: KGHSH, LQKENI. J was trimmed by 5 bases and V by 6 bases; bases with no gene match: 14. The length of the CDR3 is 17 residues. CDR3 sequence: CASSPRTGQGDLTEAFF. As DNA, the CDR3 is TGTGCCAGCTCGCCTCGGACGGGACAGGGGGATTTAACTGAAGCTTTCTTT.

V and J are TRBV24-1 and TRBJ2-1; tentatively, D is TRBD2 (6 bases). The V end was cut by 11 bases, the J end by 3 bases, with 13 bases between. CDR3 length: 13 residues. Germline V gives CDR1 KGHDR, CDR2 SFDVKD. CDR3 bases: TGTGCCATAGGGACTCCGCTCTACAATGAGCAGTTCTTC. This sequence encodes CAIGTPLYNEQFF.

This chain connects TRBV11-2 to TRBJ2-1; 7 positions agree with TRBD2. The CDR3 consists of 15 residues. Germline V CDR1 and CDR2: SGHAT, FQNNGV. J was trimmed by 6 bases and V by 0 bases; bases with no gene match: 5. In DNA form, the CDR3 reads TGTGCCAGCAGCTTAGATGAGTTAGCGGGCAATGAGCAGTTCTTC. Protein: CASSLDELAGNEQFF. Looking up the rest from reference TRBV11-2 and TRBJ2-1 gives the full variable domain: EAGVAQSPRYKIIEKRQSVAFWCNPISGHATLYWYQQILGQGPKLLIQFQNNGVVDDSQLPKDRFSAERLKGVDSTLKIQPAKLEDSAVYLCASSLDELAGNEQFFGPGTRLTVL.

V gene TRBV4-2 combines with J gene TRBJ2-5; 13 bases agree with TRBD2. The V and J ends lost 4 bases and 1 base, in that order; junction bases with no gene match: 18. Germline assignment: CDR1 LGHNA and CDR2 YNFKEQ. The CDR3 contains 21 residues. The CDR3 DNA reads TGTGCCAGCAGCCGTTTTAGGGGCGGGACTAGCGGGAAGGGGGGCCAAGAGACCCAGTACTTC. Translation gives CASSRFRGGTSGKGGQETQYF.

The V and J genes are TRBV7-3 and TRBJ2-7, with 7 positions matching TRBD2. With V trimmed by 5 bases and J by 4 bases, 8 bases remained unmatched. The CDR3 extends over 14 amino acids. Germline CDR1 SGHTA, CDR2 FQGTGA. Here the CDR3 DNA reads TGTGCCAGCAGCCAATCCGGGGGGTCGTACGAGCAGTACTTC. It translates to CASSQSGGSYEQYF.

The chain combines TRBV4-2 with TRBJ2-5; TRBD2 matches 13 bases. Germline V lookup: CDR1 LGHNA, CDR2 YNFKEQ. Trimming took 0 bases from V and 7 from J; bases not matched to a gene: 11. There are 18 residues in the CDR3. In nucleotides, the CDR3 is TGTGCCAGCAGCCAAGAGGGACTAGCGGGGACACTAGGCGGGACCCAGTACTTC. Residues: CASSQEGLAGTLGGTQYF.

DNA for the CDR3: TGTGCCAGCTCACCAGGGGAGATTGAAAAACTGTTTTTT. Translating gives CASSPGEIEKLFF. J is TRBJ1-4 and V is TRBV18, with D unclear. Trimming removed 2 bases from V and 7 bases from J, with 8 bases in between. The CDR3 sequence is 13 residues long. Germline CDR1 is KGHSH and CDR2 is LQKENI.

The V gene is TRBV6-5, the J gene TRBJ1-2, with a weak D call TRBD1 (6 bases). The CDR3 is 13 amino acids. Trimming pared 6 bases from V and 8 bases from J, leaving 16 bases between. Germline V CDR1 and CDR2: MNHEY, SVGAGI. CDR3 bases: TGTGCCAGCAGGCTATTGGGGGCGGGCGGCTACACCTTC. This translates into CASRLLGAGGYTF.

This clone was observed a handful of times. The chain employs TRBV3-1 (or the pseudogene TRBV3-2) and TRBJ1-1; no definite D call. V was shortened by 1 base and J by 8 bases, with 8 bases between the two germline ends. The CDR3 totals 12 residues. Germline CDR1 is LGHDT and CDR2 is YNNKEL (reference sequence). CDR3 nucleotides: TGTGCCAGCAGCCAAGTACAACAGGAAGCTTTCTTT. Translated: CASSQVQQEAFF.

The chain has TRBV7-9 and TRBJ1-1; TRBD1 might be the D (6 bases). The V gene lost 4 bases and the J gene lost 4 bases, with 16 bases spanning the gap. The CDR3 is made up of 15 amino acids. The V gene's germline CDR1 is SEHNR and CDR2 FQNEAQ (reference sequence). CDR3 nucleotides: TGTGCCAGCAGCTCCGGTGGGGGGGCTGGCACTGAAGCTTTCTTT. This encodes CASSSGGGAGTEAFF.

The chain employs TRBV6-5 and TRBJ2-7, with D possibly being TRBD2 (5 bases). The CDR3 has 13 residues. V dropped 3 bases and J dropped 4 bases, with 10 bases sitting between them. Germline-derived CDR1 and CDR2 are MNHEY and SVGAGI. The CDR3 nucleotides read TGTGCCAGCAGTTATATTGAGGGATACGAGCAGTACTTC. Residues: CASSYIEGYEQYF.

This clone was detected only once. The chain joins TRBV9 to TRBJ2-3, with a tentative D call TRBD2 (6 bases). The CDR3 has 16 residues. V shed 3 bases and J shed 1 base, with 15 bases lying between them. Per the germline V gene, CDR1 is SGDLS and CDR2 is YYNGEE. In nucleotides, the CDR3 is TGTGCCAGCAGCGCTCGACTAGGAGGGGGCACAGATACGCAGTATTTT. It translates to CASSARLGGGTDTQYF.

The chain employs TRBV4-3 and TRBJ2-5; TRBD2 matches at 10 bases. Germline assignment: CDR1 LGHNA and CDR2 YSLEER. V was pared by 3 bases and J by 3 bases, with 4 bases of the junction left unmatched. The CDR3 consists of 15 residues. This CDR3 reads CASSQQGLAKETQYF. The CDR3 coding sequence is TGCGCCAGCAGCCAGCAGGGACTAGCGAAAGAGACCCAGTACTTC.

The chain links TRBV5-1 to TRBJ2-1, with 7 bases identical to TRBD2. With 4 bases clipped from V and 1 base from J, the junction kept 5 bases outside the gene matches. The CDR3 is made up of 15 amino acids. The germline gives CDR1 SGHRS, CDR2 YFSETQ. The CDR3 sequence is CASSPLAGSYNEQFF. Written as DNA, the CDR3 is TGCGCCAGCAGCCCCTTAGCGGGTTCCTACAATGAGCAGTTCTTC.

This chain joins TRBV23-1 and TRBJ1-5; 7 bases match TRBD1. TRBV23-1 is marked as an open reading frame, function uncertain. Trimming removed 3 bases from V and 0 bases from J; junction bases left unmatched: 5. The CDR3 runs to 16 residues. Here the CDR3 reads CASSHPGQYSNQPQHF. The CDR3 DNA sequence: TGCGCCAGCAGTCATCCGGGACAGTATAGCAATCAGCCCCAGCATTTT.

The CDR3 protein is CASSLEAQGSYEQYF. The CDR3 nucleotides are TGTGCCAGCAGCTTAGAGGCCCAGGGGTCGTACGAGCAGTACTTC. The chain links TRBV7-3 to TRBJ2-7, with D possibly being TRBD1 (6 bases). The V end lost 2 bases, the J end lost 4 bases, and 15 bases lay between the germline ends. The length of the CDR3 is 15 residues. The germline gives CDR1 SGHTA, CDR2 FQGTGA. Full variable domain (rest looked up from reference TRBV7-3 and TRBJ2-7): GAGVSQTPSNKVTEKGKYVELRCDPISGHTALYWYRQSLGQGPEFLIYFQGTGAADDSGLPNDRFFAVRPEGSVSTLKIQRTERGDSAVYLCASSLEAQGSYEQYFGPGTRLTVT.

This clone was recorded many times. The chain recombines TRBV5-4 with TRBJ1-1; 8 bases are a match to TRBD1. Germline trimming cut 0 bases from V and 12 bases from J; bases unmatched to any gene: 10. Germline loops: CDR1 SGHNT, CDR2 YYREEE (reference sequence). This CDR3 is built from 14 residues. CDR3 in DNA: TGTGCCAGCAGCTTGGACCTTAAGGGACAGGAATCTTTCTTT. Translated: CASSLDLKGQESFF. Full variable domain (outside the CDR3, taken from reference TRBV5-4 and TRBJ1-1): ETGVTQSPTHLIKTRGQQVTLRCSSQSGHNTVSWYQQALGQGPQFIFQYYREEENGRGNFPPRFSGLQFPNYSSELNVNALELDDSALYLCASSLDLKGQESFFGQGTRLTVV.

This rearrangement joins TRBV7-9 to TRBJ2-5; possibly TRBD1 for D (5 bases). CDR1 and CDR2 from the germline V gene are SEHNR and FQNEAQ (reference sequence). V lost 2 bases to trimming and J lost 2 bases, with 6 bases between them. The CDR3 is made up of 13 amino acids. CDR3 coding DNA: TGTGCCAGCAGCTTATCAGGGCAAGAGACCCAGTACTTC. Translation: CASSLSGQETQYF.